This entry features one TCR beta chain sequence. Its target is unknown. Primers included in the PCR were 60 Vbeta and 13 Jbeta primers. TCRdb keeps only in-frame clones here, not all; method: immunoSEQ multiplex PCR. The sample carries 120,000 or so clones, approximately 83% recorded once. This sample was taken from a study of cytomegalovirus exposure and HLA in healthy donors. Study results and limitations: The classifier, whose performance was assessed in both the original and validation cohorts, reportedly diagnosed cytomegalovirus status with high specificity and sensitivity. A later analysis showed HLA-associated TCR beta chains outstripping equally common others in clonal expansion.

This clonotype was obtained from a woman aged 35 to 49 in good health and CMV-seropositive. The sample comprised PBMCs.

The CDR3 region is CASSPFLDGYTF. The DNA for the CDR3 is TGCGCCAGCAGCCCATTCCTAGATGGCTACACCTTC. The chain uses TRBV5-1 and TRBJ1-2; D call uncertain. V gave up 4 bases and J gave up 6 bases, with 10 bases separating them. The CDR3 contains 12 residues. The germline gives CDR1 SGHRS, CDR2 YFSETQ.